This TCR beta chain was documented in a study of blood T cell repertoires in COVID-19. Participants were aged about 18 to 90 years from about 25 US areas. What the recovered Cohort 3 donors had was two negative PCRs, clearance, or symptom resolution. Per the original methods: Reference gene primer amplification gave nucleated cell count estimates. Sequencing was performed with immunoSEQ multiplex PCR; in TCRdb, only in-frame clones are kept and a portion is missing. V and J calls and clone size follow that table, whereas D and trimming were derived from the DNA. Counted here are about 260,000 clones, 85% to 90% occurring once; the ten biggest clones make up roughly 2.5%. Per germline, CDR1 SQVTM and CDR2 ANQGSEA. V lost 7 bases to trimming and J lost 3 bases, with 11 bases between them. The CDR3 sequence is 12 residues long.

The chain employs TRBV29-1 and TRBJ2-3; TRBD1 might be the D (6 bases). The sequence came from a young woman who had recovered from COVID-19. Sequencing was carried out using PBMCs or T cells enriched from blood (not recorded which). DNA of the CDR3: TGCAGCGGAGACGACAGGACAGATACGCAGTATTTT. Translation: CSGDDRTDTQYF.